These 5 T cell receptor beta chains were all obtained from the same sample, sequenced in a study of cytomegalovirus exposure and HLA in healthy donors. The PCR employed 60 Vbeta primers together with 13 Jbeta primers. Sequencing used immunoSEQ multiplex PCR; TCRdb keeps in-frame clones, though not all of them. Of around 220,000 clones listed, 75% are singletons. Sequenced: PBMCs. Every receptor here comes from a woman in her thirties in good health and CMV-seronegative.

The genes are TRBV2 and TRBJ1-2; no clear D gene. The germline V gene has CDR1 SNHLY and CDR2 FYNNEI. V was clipped by 3 bases and J by 4 bases, with 9 bases between them. This CDR3 has 13 amino acids. The CDR3 region has the DNA TGTGCCAGCAGTGACGAGATCGTCTATGGCTACACCTTC. Its protein product is CASSDEIVYGYTF.

The V call is TRBV6-1, the J call TRBJ1-1, with 7 nucleotides matching TRBD1. This CDR3 spans 15 amino acids. Germline V gives CDR1 MNHNS, CDR2 SASEGT. J gave up 3 bases and V 3 bases, and 7 bases lay outside the gene matches. This CDR3 is CASSDPGTAYTEAFF. The CDR3, as DNA: TGTGCCAGCAGTGATCCTGGGACAGCGTACACTGAAGCTTTCTTT.

To note about this clone: The junction does not match germline at one end; this may be a read error. The CDR3 DNA is TGTTCCAGCAGCCCGATACGGGGGATTAACCCGCAAGAGACCCAGTACTTC. Protein sequence: CSSSPIRGINPQETQYF. V is TRBV7-9 and J is TRBJ2-5; tentatively, D is TRBD2 (6 bases). There are 17 residues in the CDR3. Germline assignment: CDR1 SEHNR and CDR2 FQNEAQ (reference sequence). Variable domain in full (rest from reference TRBV7-9 and TRBJ2-5): DTGVSQNPRHKITKRGQNVTFRCDPISEHNRLYWYRQTLGQGPEFLTYFQNEAQLEKSRLLSDRFSAERPKGSFSTLEIQRTEQGDSAMYLCSSSPIRGINPQETQYFGPGTRLLVL.

The CDR3 bases are TGCGCCAGCGGTCATACAGGGGAATTCGGAAACACCATATATTTT. Its protein is CASGHTGEFGNTIYF. The rearrangement joins TRBV5-1 to TRBJ1-3, with 7 bases that match TRBD1. The CDR3 is 15 residues long. The germline CDR1 and CDR2 sequences are SGHRS and YFSETQ. With V trimmed by 7 bases and J by 4 bases, 11 bases remained unmatched.

The chain couples TRBV30 to TRBJ2-1; 10 bases line up with TRBD2. The J segment lost 2 bases and the V segment lost 3 bases, leaving 4 bases of the junction unmatched. This CDR3 spans 15 amino acids. The V gene's germline CDR1 is GTSNPN and CDR2 SVGIG (reference sequence). The CDR3: CAWSSGGGTYNEQFF. The DNA for the CDR3 is TGTGCCTGGAGCAGCGGGGGGGGAACCTACAATGAGCAGTTCTTC.